The next 30 T cell receptor beta chains were all read from a single sample in a study of blood T cell repertoires in COVID-19. The assay was immunoSEQ multiplex PCR, and TCRdb's table has in-frame clones only and misses some. The repertoire consists of over 100,000 clones, with about 70% occurring once and the leading ten covering under 2.5%. Sequenced sample: peripheral blood. The origin of the receptors is a woman in her 70s with acute or convalescent COVID-19.

This chain connects TRBV9 to TRBJ1-3; D not certain. This CDR3 has 15 residues. The germline gives CDR1 SGDLS, CDR2 YYNGEE. V lost 2 bases and J 0 bases, leaving 9 bases between the germline ends. As DNA, the CDR3 is TGTGCCAGCAGCGTTGAGGGTAGCTCTGGAAACACCATATATTTT. It codes for CASSVEGSSGNTIYF.

The chain couples TRBV11-2 to TRBJ2-7; D may be TRBD1 (6 bases). Germline V gene data show CDR1 as SGHAT and CDR2 as FQNNGV. This CDR3 region has 13 residues. V lost 4 bases, J lost 3 bases, and 10 bases lay in between. CDR3 residues: CASSSGGNYEQYF. The CDR3 bases are TGTGCCAGCAGCTCTGGGGGCAACTACGAGCAGTACTTC.

This chain connects TRBV29-1 to TRBJ2-4; the D gene is possibly TRBD1 (6 bases). Trimming took 3 bases from V and 2 from J, leaving 8 bases between them. The CDR3 sequence is 13 residues long. Germline V gene data show CDR1 as SQVTM and CDR2 as ANQGSEA. The CDR3 coding sequence is TGCAGCGTTGAGGACAGTCCCAAAAACATTCAGTACTTC. This codes for CSVEDSPKNIQYF.

The rearrangement links TRBV11-2 to TRBJ1-1; D unclear. The length of the CDR3 is 14 residues. V dropped 5 bases and J dropped 4 bases, with 14 bases sitting between them. Germline V CDR1 and CDR2: SGHAT, FQNNGV. The CDR3 DNA sequence: TGTGCCAGCAGCGCGGGATCTCTGCGCACTGAAGCTTTCTTT. Translated, it gives CASSAGSLRTEAFF.

This clone appeared many times. V usage is TRBV30 and J usage is TRBJ1-6; possible D gene TRBD1, 6 bases. The germline CDR1 and CDR2 sequences are GTSNPN and SVGIG (reference sequence). V lost 5 bases, J lost 5 bases, and 19 bases lay in between. CDR3 size: 16 residues. DNA for the CDR3: TGTGCCTGGTGCTTTAAACCGGGACAAAATAATTCACCCCTCCACTTT. Amino acids: CAWCFKPGQNNSPLHF.

V usage is TRBV5-5 and J usage is TRBJ1-1, with D unresolved. Deletions cut 0 bases from V and 10 bases from J, with 10 bases between. This CDR3 has 12 residues. Germline V gene data show CDR1 as SGHKS and CDR2 as YYEKEE (reference sequence). CDR3 sequence reads: CASSLVLGRAFF. DNA of the CDR3: TGTGCCAGCAGCTTGGTCCTTGGGAGAGCTTTCTTT.

The chain employs TRBV9 and TRBJ2-5, with 7 bases identical to TRBD2. Trimming cost V 3 bases and J 1 base; bases outside gene matches: 9. Germline-derived CDR1 and CDR2 are SGDLS and YYNGEE. The CDR3 consists of 16 residues. The CDR3 region has the DNA TGTGCCAGCAGCGGCGTGTGGGGGGAGGGCCAAGAGACCCAGTACTTC. It yields the protein CASSGVWGEGQETQYF.

A remark on this clone: Other DNA sequences within the sample encode an identical CDR3. The chain couples TRBV5-1 to TRBJ2-5; weak D call: TRBD1 (6 bases). The CDR3 has 13 amino acids. Trimming shortened V by 0 bases and J by 5 bases, and 8 bases separated the two germline ends. CDR1 and CDR2 (germline): SGHRS, YFSETQ. As DNA, the CDR3 is TGCGCCAGCAGCTTGGGCCAGGGGGAGACCCAGTACTTC. This gives the protein CASSLGQGETQYF.

This clone came up many times. V is TRBV9 and J is TRBJ2-2, with D tentatively TRBD1 (5 bases). With 0 bases removed from V and 1 base from J, the gap between germline ends came to 16 bases. Germline-derived CDR1 and CDR2 are SGDLS and YYNGEE. This CDR3 comprises 18 residues. The CDR3 reads CASSVEGKKQLNTGELFF. The CDR3 nucleotides read TGTGCCAGCAGCGTAGAGGGGAAGAAACAGTTGAACACCGGGGAGCTGTTTTTT.

This clone was seen once. The rearrangement uses TRBV30 and TRBJ2-3, with D possibly matching TRBD1 (6 bases). The CDR3 contains 17 residues. The V and J ends lost 3 bases and 8 bases respectively, with 27 bases between them. In germline, CDR1 is GTSNPN, CDR2 SVGIG (reference sequence). Here the CDR3 reads CAWSRNPHRAPGGTQYF. In DNA form, the CDR3 reads TGTGCCTGGAGCCGAAACCCTCACAGGGCCCCGGGCGGTACGCAGTATTTT.

This chain uses TRBV7-3 with TRBJ2-3; 7 bases are shared with TRBD2. Germline trimming cut 2 bases from V and 1 base from J; bases unmatched to any gene: 0. CDR3 length: 14 residues. Per the germline V gene, CDR1 is SGHTA and CDR2 is FQGTGA. The CDR3 DNA is TGTGCCAGCAGCTTAGCGGGAGGCACAGATACGCAGTATTTT. Translation gives CASSLAGGTDTQYF.

The V call is TRBV2, the J call TRBJ1-1; maybe TRBD1 (6 bases). The V gene lost 4 bases and the J gene lost 1 base, with 16 bases spanning the gap. This CDR3 region has 16 residues. Germline V gene data show CDR1 as SNHLY and CDR2 as FYNNEI. CDR3 loop: CASSGGGGTKNTEAFF. DNA for the CDR3: TGTGCCAGCAGTGGGGGAGGGGGGACCAAGAACACTGAAGCTTTCTTT.

V usage is TRBV28 and J usage is TRBJ2-2; D might be TRBD1 (6 bases). The CDR3 runs to 15 residues. Germline values: CDR1 MDHEN, CDR2 SYDVKM. V lost 6 bases and J lost 1, with 12 bases in between. DNA of the CDR3: TGTGCCAGCAGCCGAGAACAGGGGAACACCGGGGAGCTGTTTTTT. It translates to CASSREQGNTGELFF.

The chain joins TRBV19 to TRBJ2-2; D gene unclear. Trimming took off 5 bases at V and 5 bases at J, with 6 bases between the two ends. This CDR3 is 12 amino acids long. Per germline, CDR1 LNHDA and CDR2 SQIVND (reference sequence). This CDR3 reads CASSVSTGELFF. CDR3 nucleotide sequence: TGTGCCAGTAGTGTCTCTACCGGGGAGCTGTTTTTT.

This clone was recorded many times. This chain links TRBV6-6 with TRBJ2-7; a possible D gene is TRBD1 (6 bases). Trimming pared 6 bases from V and 5 bases from J, leaving 11 bases between. The germline V gene has CDR1 MNHNY and CDR2 SVGAGI (reference sequence). The CDR3 consists of 12 residues. Here the CDR3 reads CASRSGADEQYF. Here the CDR3 DNA reads TGTGCCAGCAGATCAGGGGCGGACGAGCAGTACTTC.

The chain carries TRBV10-3 and TRBJ2-3, with D possibly TRBD2 on 5 matching bases. The germline gives CDR1 ENHRY, CDR2 SYGVKD. CDR3 length: 16 amino acids. Trimming pared 6 bases from V and 0 bases from J, leaving 16 bases between. CDR3 amino acids: CAISYGLLTSTDTQYF. The CDR3 bases are TGTGCCATCAGCTATGGACTGTTGACTAGCACAGATACGCAGTATTTT.

This chain joins TRBV19 and TRBJ1-5; a possible D gene is TRBD1 (6 bases). Trimming cost V 9 bases and J 2 bases, with 8 bases left between them. The CDR3 loop spans 12 amino acids. The germline V gene has CDR1 LNHDA and CDR2 SQIVND (reference sequence). The CDR3 reads CASGQRNQPQHF. The DNA for the CDR3 is TGTGCCAGCGGACAGCGCAATCAGCCCCAGCATTTT.

The chain is built from TRBV28 and TRBJ2-7, with TRBD1 matching over 7 bases. The length of the CDR3 is 13 residues. In germline, CDR1 is MDHEN, CDR2 SYDVKM. The ends lost 6 bases at V and 7 bases at J; junction bases unmatched: 9. The CDR3 here is CASRNSQGLEQYF. In DNA form, the CDR3 reads TGTGCCAGCAGGAATTCACAGGGGTTAGAGCAGTACTTC.

The chain uses TRBV29-1 and TRBJ2-3; possible D gene TRBD2, 5 bases. This CDR3 has 13 residues. Trimming shortened V by 6 bases and J by 6 bases, and 16 bases separated the two germline ends. Germline V lookup: CDR1 SQVTM, CDR2 ANQGSEA. CDR3 protein: CSVVGLSADTQYF. The DNA for the CDR3 is TGCAGCGTCGTAGGACTGTCTGCGGATACGCAGTATTTT.

This clone was picked up many times. The chain is built from TRBV9 and TRBJ2-2, with 12 bases that match TRBD1. Germline loops: CDR1 SGDLS, CDR2 YYNGEE. J lost 5 bases, V lost 3 bases, and 5 bases had no gene match. This CDR3 is 16 amino acids long. The CDR3 sequence: CASSARDRGQTGELFF. The CDR3, as DNA: TGTGCCAGCAGCGCCCGGGACAGGGGGCAAACCGGGGAGCTGTTTTTT. Together with reference TRBV9 and TRBJ2-2, the CDR3 gives the full variable domain: DSGVTQTPKHLITATGQRVTLRCSPRSGDLSVYWYQQSLDQGLQFLIQYYNGEERAKGNILERFSAQQFPDLHSELNLSSLELGDSALYFCASSARDRGQTGELFFGEGSRLTVL.

The chain recombines TRBV7-9 with TRBJ2-2; D perhaps matches TRBD1 (7 bases). V lost 1 base and J 5 bases, leaving 20 bases between the germline ends. The germline gives CDR1 SEHNR, CDR2 FQNEAQ (reference sequence). CDR3 length: 18 amino acids. This CDR3 is CASSLGMFRGARTGELFF. Written as DNA, the CDR3 is TGTGCCAGCAGCTTAGGAATGTTCAGGGGGGCAAGGACCGGGGAGCTGTTTTTT.

V and J are TRBV13 and TRBJ1-2; 10 bases line up with TRBD1. Germline V CDR1 and CDR2: PRHDT, FYEKMQ (reference sequence). Trimming cost V 2 bases and J 4 bases; bases outside gene matches: 13. The CDR3 has 18 amino acids. This CDR3 is CASSLRNFRGQGTYGYTF. The CDR3 nucleotides are TGTGCCAGCAGCTTAAGAAATTTTAGGGGACAGGGGACCTATGGCTACACCTTC.

This chain links TRBV7-2 with TRBJ1-3, with D perhaps TRBD1 (6 bases). This CDR3 has 14 amino acids. V was shortened by 2 bases and J by 4 bases, with 9 bases between the two germline ends. Germline assignment: CDR1 SGHTA and CDR2 FQGNSA. This chain's CDR3 is CASSLKGGGNTIYF. As DNA, the CDR3 is TGTGCCAGCAGCTTAAAAGGGGGAGGAAACACCATATATTTT.

The V call is TRBV7-9, the J call TRBJ1-2; unclear D gene. V was shortened by 0 bases and J by 8 bases, with 10 bases between the two germline ends. The germline CDR1 and CDR2 sequences are SEHNR and FQNEAQ (reference sequence). This CDR3 is built from 13 residues. Written as DNA, the CDR3 is TGTGCCAGCAGCTTAGCGTCCTCAGGAGGCTACACCTTC. Translated, it gives CASSLASSGGYTF.

The chain is built from TRBV11-2 and TRBJ1-1; TRBD1 might be the D (6 bases). From germline, CDR1 is SGHAT and CDR2 FQNNGV. The CDR3 contains 14 residues. V was shortened by 3 bases and J by 0 bases, with 8 bases between the two germline ends. CDR3 in DNA: TGTGCCAGCAGCTTGACAGGTGTGAACACTGAAGCTTTCTTT. It encodes CASSLTGVNTEAFF.

The genes are TRBV9 and TRBJ1-1; D is ambiguous. The CDR3 is 14 residues long. Trimming took off 0 bases at V and 4 bases at J, with 10 bases between the two ends. Germline V gives CDR1 SGDLS, CDR2 YYNGEE. CDR3: CASSVEFRGTEAFF. The DNA of the CDR3 is TGTGCCAGCAGCGTAGAATTCCGGGGCACTGAAGCTTTCTTT.

This clone was counted between two and nine times. This sequence joins TRBV28 and TRBJ2-3; D is possibly TRBD2 (5 bases). The V gene's germline CDR1 is MDHEN and CDR2 SYDVKM. The length of the CDR3 is 19 residues. The V and J ends lost 4 bases and 2 bases respectively, with 25 bases between them. The CDR3 sequence: CASSSPPGRGSPYTDTQYF. The CDR3 coding sequence is TGTGCCAGCAGTTCCCCCCCGGGCCGAGGGTCCCCCTACACAGATACGCAGTATTTT.

V usage is TRBV9 and J usage is TRBJ2-3; D is undetermined. The CDR3 covers 16 residues. Trimming stripped 1 base from V and 0 bases from J, with 12 bases between. Germline CDR1 SGDLS, CDR2 YYNGEE. For the CDR3, the DNA is TGTGCCAGCAGCGTATCCCCCCTCACTAGCACAGATACGCAGTATTTT. Translated: CASSVSPLTSTDTQYF.

This clone was picked up many times. The V and J genes are TRBV2 and TRBJ1-5; D ambiguous. Per the germline V gene, CDR1 is SNHLY and CDR2 is FYNNEI. Trimming shortened V by 1 base and J by 4 bases, and 11 bases separated the two germline ends. The CDR3 has 15 amino acids. The CDR3 nucleotides are TGTGCCAGCAGTGAAGAGGAGCAACCGAATCAGCCCCAGCATTTT. Amino acid sequence: CASSEEEQPNQPQHF.

This chain joins TRBV10-3 and TRBJ2-1, with 9 bases that match TRBD2. Germline CDR1 and CDR2: ENHRY and SYGVKD. The CDR3 runs to 18 residues. Trimming removed 11 bases from V and 0 bases from J; junction bases left unmatched: 17. The CDR3 DNA reads as TGTGCCGTTCCGACCCCGGACGCTAGCGGGGCCTCCTACAATGAGCAGTTCTTC. This codes for CAVPTPDASGASYNEQFF.